This T cell receptor beta chain was captured by sequencing in a study of blood T cell repertoires in COVID-19. The CDR3 contains 13 residues. The germline CDR1 and CDR2 sequences are MDHEN and SYDVKM. V was shortened by 3 bases and J by 3 bases, with 8 bases between the two germline ends. This table comes from immunoSEQ multiplex PCR, and its TCRdb copy is limited to in-frame clones, with some not included. The sample carries around 150,000 clones, roughly nine tenths recorded once. This TCR came from a man between 60 and 75 years old with acute or convalescent COVID-19. Sequencing was performed on peripheral blood. V and J are TRBV28 and TRBJ1-1; weak D call: TRBD1 (5 bases). This CDR3 reads CASSFPGYTEAFF. The CDR3 bases are TGTGCCAGCAGTTTTCCAGGGTACACTGAAGCTTTCTTT. The variable domain in full, with the rest retrieved from reference TRBV28 and TRBJ1-1, is DVKVTQSSRYLVKRTGEKVFLECVQDMDHENMFWYRQDPGLGLRLIYFSYDVKMKEKGDIPEGYSVSREKKERFSLILESASTNQTSMYLCASSFPGYTEAFFGQGTRLTVV.